The source of this T cell receptor beta chain is a study of radiation and T cells in renal cell carcinoma. Findings of the study overall: From baseline, blood top tumor clonotypes peaked at 2 weeks post-radiation.

Time point indicated: baseline pretreatment blood. Treatment noted: 15 Gy SBRT to primary tumor, nephrectomy 4 weeks later. After SBRT, blood was collected at 2 and 4 weeks, plus baseline. This renal cell carcinoma was of the clear cell type. This clone was counted once. The antigen is unknown. Assay: immunoSEQ multiplex PCR; the TCRdb copy retains only in-frame clones and omits some. The sample records approximately 51,000 clones, roughly four fifths being singletons. The CDR3 length is 15 residues. Trimming at V came to 5 bases and at J to 9 bases, leaving 11 bases not matched to a gene. CDR1 and CDR2 (germline): SGDLS, YYNGEE.

The input for sequencing was blood, taken from a patient whose treatment included radiotherapy and nephrectomy. The sequence was collected from a woman in her 70s with renal cell carcinoma. The chain has TRBV9 and TRBJ2-6, with 7 bases fitting TRBD1. CDR3: CASSKQGIGVNVLTF. The CDR3 DNA reads TGTGCCAGCAGTAAACAGGGGATTGGAGTCAACGTCCTGACTTTC.